This is a list of T cell receptor beta chains from one sample in a study of blood T cell repertoires in COVID-19. The assay was immunoSEQ multiplex PCR, and TCRdb's table has in-frame clones only and misses some. The sample lists about 120,000 clones, 90% seen once, with 1.8% in the top ten. Sample: peripheral blood. The receptors derive from a human donor with active COVID-19. The donor label of this sample is uncertain. Both conserved end residues are part of each CDR3. The D gene is left open where the match is weak. Only some rows state a clone size, as once, few, many or a class for expanded clones.

clone size	J gene	V gene	D gene	CDR3 protein	CDR3 DNA
-	TRBJ2-7	TRBV11-2	-	CASSPDSSYEQYF	TGTGCCAGCAGCCCCGACAGCTCCTACGAGCAGTACTTC
-	TRBJ2-5	TRBV4-2	TRBD1	CASSLGTEFYQETQYF	TGTGCCAGCAGCCTTGGGACAGAATTTTACCAAGAGACCCAGTACTTC
-	TRBJ1-5	TRBV5-8	TRBD1	CASRAGTGHNQPQHF	TGTGCCAGCAGGGCCGGGACAGGTCACAATCAGCCCCAGCATTTT
-	TRBJ1-1	TRBV12-5	-	CASGGEWVLNTEAFF	TGTGCTAGTGGTGGGGAGTGGGTTCTGAACACTGAAGCTTTCTTT
few	TRBJ1-1	TRBV5-4	TRBD1	CASSSGQVTNTEAFF	TGTGCCAGCAGCTCTGGACAGGTTACTAACACTGAAGCTTTCTTT
-	TRBJ2-7	TRBV28	TRBD2	CASSYGLAVSEQYF	TGTGCCAGCAGTTATGGACTAGCGGTTTCCGAGCAGTACTTC
-	TRBJ2-3	TRBV2	-	CASAKGLDPDTQYF	TGTGCCAGCGCGAAAGGCCTAGATCCAGATACGCAGTATTTT
once	TRBJ2-1	TRBV7-3	-	CASSSQNRLRIEYNEQFF	TGTGCCAGCAGCTCGCAAAACAGGCTACGGATAGAATACAATGAGCAGTTCTTC
-	TRBJ1-1	TRBV4-1	-	CASSPPLNTEAFF	TGCGCCAGCAGCCCCCCTTTGAACACTGAAGCTTTCTTT
few	TRBJ2-7	TRBV12-3/TRBV12-4	TRBD1	CASSRGQVYEQYF	TGTGCCAGCAGCCGCGGACAGGTCTACGAGCAGTACTTC
few	TRBJ2-3	TRBV24-1	TRBD1	CATSQGAWDTDTQYF	TGTGCCACCAGCCAGGGGGCATGGGACACAGATACGCAGTATTTT
-	TRBJ2-3	TRBV19	-	CASSRVSTDTQYF	TGTGCCAGTAGTCGGGTAAGCACAGATACGCAGTATTTT
once	TRBJ2-2	TRBV11-3	-	CASSLGGPNTGELFF	TGTGCCAGCAGCTTGGGTGGGCCGAACACCGGGGAGCTGTTTTTT
once	TRBJ2-1	TRBV7-2	-	CASSLAWSSYNEQFF	TGTGCCAGCAGCTTAGCGTGGAGCTCCTACAATGAGCAGTTCTTC